This T cell receptor beta chain appears in the sequencing data of a study of T cells in Graves' hyperthyroidism and ophthalmopathy. The CDR3 regions of TCR beta were amplified from RNA transcripts. Using the HTBI primer set, a first-round RT-PCR was run on the TCR CDR3. TCRdb re-derived calls from the multiplex PCR reads in MiXCR, one entry per CDR3 protein. The repertoire holds a few hundred thousand distinct CDR3 sequences, about 17% seen once, with over 35% in the top ten. This clonotype was recorded a few times. This TCR came from a man in his forties or fifties with Graves' hyperthyroidism. Sequenced sample: blood.

CDR3 DNA: TGCGCCAGCAGCCAAGAGGGCGGGGGTTATATTGGCTACACCTTC. Encoded protein: CASSQEGGGYIGYTF. The rearrangement uses TRBV4-1 and TRBJ1-2; D is possibly TRBD1 (5 bases). Germline V gives CDR1 MGHRA, CDR2 YSYEKL. The CDR3 length is 15 residues. Trimming stripped 0 bases from V and 7 bases from J, with 15 bases between.